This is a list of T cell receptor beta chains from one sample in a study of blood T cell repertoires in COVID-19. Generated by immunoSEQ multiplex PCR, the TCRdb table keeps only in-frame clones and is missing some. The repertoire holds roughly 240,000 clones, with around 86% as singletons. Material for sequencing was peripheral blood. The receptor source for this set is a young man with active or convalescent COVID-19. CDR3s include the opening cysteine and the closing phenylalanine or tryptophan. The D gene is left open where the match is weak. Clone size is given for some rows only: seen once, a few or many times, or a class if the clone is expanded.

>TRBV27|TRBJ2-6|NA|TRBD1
CASSLKTGVYSGANVLTF
TGTGCCAGCAGTTTAAAGACAGGGGTCTACTCTGGGGCCAACGTCCTGACTTTC
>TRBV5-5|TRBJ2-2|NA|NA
CASSLVSGGRTGELFF
TGTGCCAGCAGCTTGGTATCCGGGGGTCGGACCGGGGAGCTGTTTTTT
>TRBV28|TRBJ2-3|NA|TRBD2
CASSYRLAGITDTQYF
TGTGCCAGCAGCTATAGACTAGCGGGGATCACAGATACGCAGTATTTT
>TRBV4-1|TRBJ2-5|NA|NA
CASSPRSIGTIQTQYF
TGCGCCAGCAGTCCGAGGTCAATTGGGACAATCCAGACCCAGTACTTC
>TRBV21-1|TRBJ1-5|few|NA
CASSPKGGEDQPQHF
TGTGCCAGCAGTCCTAAGGGCGGGGAGGATCAGCCCCAGCATTTT
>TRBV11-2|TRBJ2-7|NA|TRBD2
CASSRTSGGGEQYF
TGTGCCAGCAGCCGGACTAGCGGGGGGGGCGAGCAGTACTTC
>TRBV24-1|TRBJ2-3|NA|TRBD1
CATSNRGLTDTQYF
TGTGCCACCTCAAACAGGGGGCTCACAGATACGCAGTATTTT
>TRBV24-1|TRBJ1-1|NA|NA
CATSEGAEAFF
TGTGCCACCAGCGAGGGGGCTGAAGCTTTCTTT
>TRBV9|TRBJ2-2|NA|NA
CASSVGLTGELFF
TGTGCCAGCAGCGTAGGGCTCACCGGGGAGCTGTTTTTT
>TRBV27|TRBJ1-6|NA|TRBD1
CASSFGRGPSSYNSPLHF
TGTGCCAGCAGTTTTGGCAGGGGGCCGAGCTCCTATAATTCACCCCTCCACTTT
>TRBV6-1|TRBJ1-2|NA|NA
CASSAPRYVTGRNYGYTF
TGTGCCAGCAGTGCCCCTAGGTATGTGACAGGCCGGAACTATGGCTACACCTTC
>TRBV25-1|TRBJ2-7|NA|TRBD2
CASRGGGGYEQYF
TGTGCCAGCCGAGGCGGGGGGGGCTACGAGCAGTACTTC
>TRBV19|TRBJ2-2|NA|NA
CASSSSNTGELFF
TGTGCCAGTAGTTCTTCGAACACCGGGGAGCTGTTTTTT
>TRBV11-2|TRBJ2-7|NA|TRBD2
CASSPASGRIGQYF
TGTGCCAGCAGCCCCGCGAGCGGGAGAATCGGGCAGTACTTC
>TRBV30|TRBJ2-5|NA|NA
CAWSGGPGETQYF
TGTGCCTGGAGCGGGGGGCCGGGAGAGACCCAGTACTTC
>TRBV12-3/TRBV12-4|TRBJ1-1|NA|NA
CASRLDPGAEAFF
TGTGCCAGCAGGTTAGACCCCGGGGCTGAAGCTTTCTTT
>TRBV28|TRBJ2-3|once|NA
CASINDTPSRITDTQYF
TGTGCCAGCATCAACGATACCCCGTCGAGGATCACAGATACGCAGTATTTT
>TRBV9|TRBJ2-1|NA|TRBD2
CASSPLLGLGINEQFF
TGTGCCAGCAGCCCACTCTTAGGACTAGGGATCAACGAGCAGTTCTTC
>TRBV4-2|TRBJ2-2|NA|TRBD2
CASSQDTSGANTGELFF
TGTGCCAGCAGCCAAGACACTAGCGGGGCGAACACCGGGGAGCTGTTTTTT
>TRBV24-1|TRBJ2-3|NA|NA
CATSRQGLHTDTQYF
TGTGCCACCTCCCGCCAGGGATTACACACAGATACGCAGTATTTT
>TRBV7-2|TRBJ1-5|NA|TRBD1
CASSFGQGHQPQHF
TGTGCCAGCAGCTTCGGACAGGGCCATCAGCCCCAGCATTTT
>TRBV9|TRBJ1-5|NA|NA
CASSPTPDSGSQPQHF
TGTGCCAGCAGCCCCACCCCGGACAGCGGTAGTCAGCCCCAGCATTTT
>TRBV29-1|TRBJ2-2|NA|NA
CSVEDRSGSTGELFF
TGCAGCGTTGAAGATCGGAGCGGGTCGACCGGGGAGCTGTTTTTT
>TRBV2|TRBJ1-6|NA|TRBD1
CASSIMGQTNSPLHF
TGTGCCAGCAGCATAATGGGACAGACAAATTCACCCCTCCACTTT
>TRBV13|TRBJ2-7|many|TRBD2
CASSLAGGSYEQYF
TGTGCCAGCAGCTTAGCGGGGGGATCCTACGAGCAGTACTTC
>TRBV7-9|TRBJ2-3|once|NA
CASSSQGVSTDTQYF
TGTGCCAGCAGCTCTCAAGGGGTTAGCACAGATACGCAGTATTTT
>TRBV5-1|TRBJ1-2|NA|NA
CASSFGGNYGYTF
TGCGCCAGCAGCTTCGGGGGGAACTATGGCTACACCTTC
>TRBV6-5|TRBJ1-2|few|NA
CASRSHSGTKGYTF
TGTGCCAGCAGGTCCCACTCCGGGACAAAAGGCTACACCTTC
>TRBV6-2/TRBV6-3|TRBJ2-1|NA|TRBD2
CASSYMAGGANEQFF
TGTGCCAGCAGTTATATGGCCGGGGGGGCCAATGAGCAGTTCTTC
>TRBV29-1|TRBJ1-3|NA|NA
CSGYRAGNTIYF
TGCAGCGGTTACAGAGCTGGAAACACCATATATTTT
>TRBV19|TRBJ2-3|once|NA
CASSRGLDTQYF
TGTGCCAGTAGTCGAGGGTTAGATACGCAGTATTTT
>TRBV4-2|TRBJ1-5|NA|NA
CASSLRQSSNQPQHF
TGTGCCAGCAGCCTTAGACAGAGTAGCAATCAGCCCCAGCATTTT
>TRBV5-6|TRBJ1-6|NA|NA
CASSSPGVSPLHF
TGTGCCAGCAGTTCCCCAGGCGTTTCACCCCTCCACTTT
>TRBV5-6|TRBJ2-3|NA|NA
CASSTPGTDTQYF
TGTGCCAGCAGTACACCTGGCACAGATACGCAGTATTTT
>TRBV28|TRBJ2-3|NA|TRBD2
CASSLTPGLAGTTDTQYF
TGTGCCAGCAGTTTAACCCCGGGACTAGCGGGGACCACAGATACGCAGTATTTT
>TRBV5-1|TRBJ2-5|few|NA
CASSLDSQETQYF
TGCGCCAGCAGCTTGGACAGCCAAGAGACCCAGTACTTC
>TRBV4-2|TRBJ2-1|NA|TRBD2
CASSQGGGPYNEQFF
TGTGCCAGCAGCCAGGGGGGAGGGCCCTACAATGAGCAGTTCTTC
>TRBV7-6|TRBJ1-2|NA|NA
CASSLSIQGRYGYTF
TGTGCCAGCAGCTTATCTATTCAGGGGCGGTATGGCTACACCTTC
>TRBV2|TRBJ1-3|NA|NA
CASTQASGNTIYF
TGTGCCAGCACACAGGCCTCTGGAAACACCATATATTTT
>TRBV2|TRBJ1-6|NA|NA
CATSGGNSPLHF
TGTGCCACGTCTGGGGGGAATTCACCCCTCCACTTT
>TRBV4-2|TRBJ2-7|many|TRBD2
CASSQGLASSYEQYF
TGTGCCAGCAGCCAGGGACTAGCGAGCTCCTACGAGCAGTACTTC
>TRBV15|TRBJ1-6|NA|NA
CATSRRLSLGSPLHF
TGTGCCACCAGCCGGCGCTTGTCCCTCGGGTCACCCCTCCACTTT
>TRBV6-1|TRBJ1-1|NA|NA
CASSDMTLTEAFF
TGTGCCAGCAGTGACATGACACTGACTGAAGCTTTCTTT
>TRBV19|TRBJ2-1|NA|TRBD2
CASSGRGGLYNEQFF
TGTGCCAGTAGTGGCCGCGGGGGGCTATACAATGAGCAGTTCTTC